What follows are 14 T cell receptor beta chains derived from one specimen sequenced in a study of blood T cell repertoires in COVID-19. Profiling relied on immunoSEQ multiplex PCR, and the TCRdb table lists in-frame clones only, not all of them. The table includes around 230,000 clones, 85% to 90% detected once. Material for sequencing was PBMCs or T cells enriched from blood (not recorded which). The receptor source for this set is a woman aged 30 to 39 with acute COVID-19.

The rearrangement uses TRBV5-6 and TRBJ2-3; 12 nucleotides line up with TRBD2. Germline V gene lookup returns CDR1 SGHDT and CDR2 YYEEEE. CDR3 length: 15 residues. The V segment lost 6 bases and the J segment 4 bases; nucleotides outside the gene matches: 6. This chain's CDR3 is CASTWPSGGADTQYF. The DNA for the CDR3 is TGTGCCAGCACCTGGCCTAGCGGGGGGGCAGATACGCAGTATTTT.

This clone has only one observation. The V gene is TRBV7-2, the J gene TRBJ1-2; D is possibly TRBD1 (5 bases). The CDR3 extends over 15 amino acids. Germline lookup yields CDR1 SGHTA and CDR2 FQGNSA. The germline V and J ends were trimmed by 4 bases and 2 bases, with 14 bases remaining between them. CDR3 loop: CASSYIPGLNYGYTF. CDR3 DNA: TGTGCCAGCAGCTACATACCGGGACTGAACTATGGCTACACCTTC.

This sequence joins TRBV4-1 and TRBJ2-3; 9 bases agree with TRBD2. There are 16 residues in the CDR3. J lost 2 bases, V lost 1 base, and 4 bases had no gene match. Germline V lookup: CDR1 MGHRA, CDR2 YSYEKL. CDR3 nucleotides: TGCGCCAGCAGCCAAGGTCTAGCGGGGATCACAGATACGCAGTATTTT. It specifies CASSQGLAGITDTQYF.

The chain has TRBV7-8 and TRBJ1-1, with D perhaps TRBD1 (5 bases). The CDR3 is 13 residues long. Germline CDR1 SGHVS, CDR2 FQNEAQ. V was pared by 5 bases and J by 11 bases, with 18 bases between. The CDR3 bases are TGTGCCAGCAGCCCGACCAGGACAATATTCGCTTTCTTT. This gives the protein CASSPTRTIFAFF. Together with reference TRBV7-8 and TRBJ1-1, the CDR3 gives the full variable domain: GAGVSQSPRYKVAKRGQDVALRCDPISGHVSLFWYQQALGQGPEFLTYFQNEAQLDKSGLPSDRFFAERPEGSVSTLKIQRTQQEDSAVYLCASSPTRTIFAFFGQGTRLTVV.

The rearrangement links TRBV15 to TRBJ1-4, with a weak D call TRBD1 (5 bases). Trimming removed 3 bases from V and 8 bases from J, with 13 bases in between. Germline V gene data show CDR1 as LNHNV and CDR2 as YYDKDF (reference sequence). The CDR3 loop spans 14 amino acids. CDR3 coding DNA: TGTGCCACCAGCAGGCCCGGAGGGGTAGAAAAACTGTTTTTT. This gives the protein CATSRPGGVEKLFF.

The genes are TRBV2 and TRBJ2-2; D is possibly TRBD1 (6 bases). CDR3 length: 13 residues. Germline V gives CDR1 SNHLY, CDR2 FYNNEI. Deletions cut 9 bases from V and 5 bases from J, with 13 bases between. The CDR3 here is CASTLRGTGELFF. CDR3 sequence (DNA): TGTGCCAGTACCCTCAGGGGAACCGGGGAGCTGTTTTTT.

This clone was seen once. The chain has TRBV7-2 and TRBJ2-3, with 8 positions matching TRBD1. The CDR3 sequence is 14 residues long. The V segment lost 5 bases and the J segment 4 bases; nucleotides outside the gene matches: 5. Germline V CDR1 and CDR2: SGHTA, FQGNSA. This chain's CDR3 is CASSETGAADTQYF. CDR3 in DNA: TGTGCCAGCAGCGAGACAGGGGCCGCAGATACGCAGTATTTT.

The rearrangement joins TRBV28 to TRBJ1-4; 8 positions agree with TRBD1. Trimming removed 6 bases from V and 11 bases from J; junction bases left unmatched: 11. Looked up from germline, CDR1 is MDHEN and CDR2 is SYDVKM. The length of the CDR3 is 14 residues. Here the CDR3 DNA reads TGTGCCAGCAGCCCACAGGGGGGAGGTGGGAAACTGTTTTTT. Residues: CASSPQGGGGKLFF.

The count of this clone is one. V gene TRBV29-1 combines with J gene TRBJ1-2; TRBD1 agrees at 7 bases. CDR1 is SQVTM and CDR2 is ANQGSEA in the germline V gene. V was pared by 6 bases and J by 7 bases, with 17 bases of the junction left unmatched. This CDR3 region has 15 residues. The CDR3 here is CSVASPRGERFGYTF. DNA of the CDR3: TGCAGCGTCGCCTCCCCCAGGGGGGAGCGGTTTGGCTACACCTTC.

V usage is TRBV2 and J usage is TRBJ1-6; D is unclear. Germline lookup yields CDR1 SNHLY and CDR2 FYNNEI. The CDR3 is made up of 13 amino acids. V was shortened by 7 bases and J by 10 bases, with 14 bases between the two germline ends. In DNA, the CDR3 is TGTGCCAGCATAACGGGGATAAGGTCACCCCTCCACTTT. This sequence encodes CASITGIRSPLHF.

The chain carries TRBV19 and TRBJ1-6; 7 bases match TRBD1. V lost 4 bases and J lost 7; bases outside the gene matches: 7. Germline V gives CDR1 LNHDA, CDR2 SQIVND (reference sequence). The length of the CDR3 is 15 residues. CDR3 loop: CASSTDRVGNSPLHF. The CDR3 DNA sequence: TGTGCCAGTAGTACAGACAGGGTGGGGAATTCACCCCTCCACTTT.

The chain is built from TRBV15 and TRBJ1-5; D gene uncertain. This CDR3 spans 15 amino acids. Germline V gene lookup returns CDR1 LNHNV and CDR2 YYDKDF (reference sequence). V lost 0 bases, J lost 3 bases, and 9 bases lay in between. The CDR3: CATSRDRAYNQPQHF. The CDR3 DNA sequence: TGTGCCACCAGCAGAGATCGCGCCTACAATCAGCCCCAGCATTTT. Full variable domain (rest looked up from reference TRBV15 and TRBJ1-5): DAMVIQNPRYQVTQFGKPVTLSCSQTLNHNVMYWYQQKSSQAPKLLFHYYDKDFNNEADTPDNFQSRRPNTSFCFLDIRSPGLGDTAMYLCATSRDRAYNQPQHFGDGTRLSIL.

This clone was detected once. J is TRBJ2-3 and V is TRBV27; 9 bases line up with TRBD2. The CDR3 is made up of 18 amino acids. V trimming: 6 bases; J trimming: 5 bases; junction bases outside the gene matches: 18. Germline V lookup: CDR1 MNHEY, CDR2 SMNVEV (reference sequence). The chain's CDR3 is CASRTRLLAGSAGDTQYF. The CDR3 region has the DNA TGTGCCAGCAGGACCAGGCTCCTAGCGGGGAGCGCCGGAGATACGCAGTATTTT.

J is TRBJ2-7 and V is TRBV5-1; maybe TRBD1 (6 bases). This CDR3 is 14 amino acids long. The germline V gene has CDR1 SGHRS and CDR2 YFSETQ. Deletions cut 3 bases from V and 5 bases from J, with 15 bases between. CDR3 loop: CASSSGVRGHEQYF. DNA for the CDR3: TGCGCCAGCAGCTCGGGCGTCAGGGGCCACGAGCAGTACTTC. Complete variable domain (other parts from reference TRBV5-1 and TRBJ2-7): KAGVTQTPRYLIKTRGQQVTLSCSPISGHRSVSWYQQTPGQGLQFLFEYFSETQRNKGNFPGRFSGRQFSNSRSEMNVSTLELGDSALYLCASSSGVRGHEQYFGPGTRLTVT.